What follows are 20 T cell receptor beta chains derived from one specimen sequenced in a study of shared clonotypes between healthy human individuals. Some clones are missing from TCRdb's copy, which holds only in-frame ones; the method was immunoSEQ multiplex PCR. This table holds 2 million to 2.5 million clones, roughly 96% found once. The sample was naive CD4+ T cells sorted from blood. Subset in this sample: CD45RA+ positively selected. These receptors all stem from a man younger than 30 in good health.

The rearrangement links TRBV7-8 to TRBJ1-1; the D gene is possibly TRBD1 (6 bases). V was trimmed by 1 base and J by 5 bases, leaving 17 bases between them. Germline assignment: CDR1 SGHVS and CDR2 FQNEAQ. CDR3 size: 16 residues. CDR3 coding DNA: TGTGCCAGCAGCTTAGTATTCCCCAGGGGCGGGACTGAAGCTTTCTTT. This gives the protein CASSLVFPRGGTEAFF.

The chain is built from TRBV28 and TRBJ2-7, with TRBD2 matching over 10 bases. The CDR3 contains 16 residues. Losses at the gene ends were 4 bases for V and 2 bases for J; bases not matched to a gene: 8. Per germline, CDR1 MDHEN and CDR2 SYDVKM. The CDR3 nucleotides read TGTGCCAGCAGTTCTAGCGGGGGCCCTTTTACCTACGAGCAGTACTTC. It codes for CASSSSGGPFTYEQYF. The full variable domain, rest sourced from reference TRBV28 and TRBJ2-7, is DVKVTQSSRYLVKRTGEKVFLECVQDMDHENMFWYRQDPGLGLRLIYFSYDVKMKEKGDIPEGYSVSREKKERFSLILESASTNQTSMYLCASSSSGGPFTYEQYFGPGTRLTVT.

V and J are TRBV28 and TRBJ1-2; TRBD1 agrees at 7 bases. This CDR3 contains 15 residues. V trimming: 5 bases; J trimming: 13 bases; junction bases outside the gene matches: 19. The germline V gene encodes CDR1 MDHEN and CDR2 SYDVKM. Here the CDR3 reads CASSLLRGSAQECTF. CDR3 sequence (DNA): TGTGCCAGCAGTCTTCTCAGGGGGTCGGCCCAGGAGTGCACCTTC.

The genes are TRBV7-2 and TRBJ1-1; D gene unclear. V shed 5 bases and J shed 0 bases, with 10 bases lying between them. This CDR3 has 14 amino acids. Germline V gene data show CDR1 as SGHTA and CDR2 as FQGNSA. The chain's CDR3 is CASSPGLMNTEAFF. CDR3 nucleotide sequence: TGTGCCAGCAGCCCCGGACTGATGAACACTGAAGCTTTCTTT.

The chain links TRBV9 to TRBJ2-7, with 7 bases identical to TRBD2. Germline CDR1 SGDLS, CDR2 YYNGEE. Germline trimming cut 0 bases from V and 2 bases from J; bases unmatched to any gene: 5. The CDR3 covers 15 residues. The CDR3, as DNA: TGTGCCAGCAGCGTAGACGGGACTATACCCTACGAGCAGTACTTC. This translates into CASSVDGTIPYEQYF.

This chain joins TRBV19 and TRBJ1-6; D is possibly TRBD1 (6 bases). CDR3 length: 15 amino acids. CDR1 LNHDA and CDR2 SQIVND come from the germline V gene (reference sequence). Trimming shortened V by 9 bases and J by 9 bases, and 21 bases separated the two germline ends. The CDR3 DNA reads as TGTGCCAGCCATAGCAGGGGCTTATCAGGTTCACCCCTCCACTTT. Translated, it gives CASHSRGLSGSPLHF. The whole variable domain, remainder taken from reference TRBV19 and TRBJ1-6, is DGGITQSPKYLFRKEGQNVTLSCEQNLNHDAMYWYRQDPGQGLRLIYYSQIVNDFQKGDIAEGYSVSREKKESFPLTVTSAQKNPTAFYLCASHSRGLSGSPLHFGNGTRLTVT.

The chain carries TRBV18 and TRBJ2-5, with 7 bases lining up with TRBD1. The germline gives CDR1 KGHSH, CDR2 LQKENI. Germline trimming cut 0 bases from V and 5 bases from J; bases unmatched to any gene: 6. The CDR3 is 15 residues long. The CDR3 sequence: CASSPPNTGDETQYF. The CDR3, as DNA: TGTGCCAGCTCACCACCTAATACAGGGGATGAGACCCAGTACTTC.

The V gene is TRBV29-1, the J gene TRBJ2-7; 9 bases agree with TRBD2. The germline V gene has CDR1 SQVTM and CDR2 ANQGSEA. The CDR3 runs to 13 residues. V shed 6 bases and J 3 bases; nucleotides not matched to a gene: 6. As DNA, the CDR3 is TGCAGCGTCCAGCGGGGGGCAGACTACGAGCAGTACTTC. This gives the protein CSVQRGADYEQYF.

This sequence joins TRBV6-5 and TRBJ1-6, with a tentative D call TRBD1 (5 bases). The ends were cut back, 6 bases at V and 6 bases at J, with 12 bases in the middle. Looked up from germline, CDR1 is MNHEY and CDR2 is SVGAGI. The CDR3 is 14 residues long. This chain's CDR3 is CASSRGARNSPLHF. The CDR3 region has the DNA TGTGCCAGCAGCCGGGGCGCCCGTAATTCACCCCTCCACTTT.

This clone was picked up one time. The V call is TRBV18, the J call TRBJ2-3, with D uncertain. This CDR3 has 16 amino acids. V lost 1 base, J lost 0 bases, and 11 bases lay in between. CDR1 is KGHSH, CDR2 LQKENI, per germline. The CDR3 DNA reads TGTGCCAGCTCACCACAGGCCTTATCTAGCACAGATACGCAGTATTTT. Encoded protein: CASSPQALSSTDTQYF.

The sample holds one count of this clone. V gene TRBV4-1 combines with J gene TRBJ2-1, with 7 bases identical to TRBD2. This CDR3 is 17 amino acids long. Losses at the gene ends were 0 bases for V and 4 bases for J; bases not matched to a gene: 9. Germline V lookup: CDR1 MGHRA, CDR2 YSYEKL. The CDR3 loop is CASSQDPFSGVYNEQFF. DNA of the CDR3: TGCGCCAGCAGCCAAGATCCCTTCAGCGGGGTATACAATGAGCAGTTCTTC.

The genes are TRBV30 and TRBJ1-2, with 12 bases that match TRBD1. Trimming at V came to 4 bases and at J to 5 bases, leaving 5 bases not matched to a gene. This CDR3 is 14 amino acids long. CDR1 is GTSNPN and CDR2 is SVGIG in the germline V gene (reference sequence). CDR3 sequence reads: CAWTGTGGLYGYTF. DNA for the CDR3: TGTGCCTGGACTGGGACAGGGGGCTTGTATGGCTACACCTTC.

The V gene is TRBV21-1, the J gene TRBJ2-2; the DNA was not used to check the table's D call, TRBD2. TRBV21-1 is a recognized pseudogene. This CDR3 has 17 amino acids. The CDR3 loop is CASSKGGSGSITGELFF. In DNA form, the CDR3 reads TGTGCCAGCAGCAAAGGGGGCAGCGGGAGTATCACCGGGGAGCTGTTTTTT.

V and J are TRBV6-6 and TRBJ2-3; 8 nucleotides align to TRBD1. The J segment lost 3 bases and the V segment lost 6 bases, leaving 11 bases of the junction unmatched. The length of the CDR3 is 16 residues. Germline V CDR1 and CDR2: MNHNY, SVGAGI (reference sequence). The CDR3 sequence is CASRRAGQGATDTQYF. The CDR3 DNA is TGTGCCAGCAGGCGAGCCGGACAGGGTGCGACAGATACGCAGTATTTT.

The chain recombines TRBV6-5 with TRBJ1-2; 8 bases map to TRBD1. This CDR3 contains 15 residues. Trimming cost V 5 bases and J 4 bases; bases outside gene matches: 9. Looked up from germline, CDR1 is MNHEY and CDR2 is SVGAGI. The CDR3 spells CASSVLGTGSYGYTF. The CDR3 bases are TGTGCCAGCAGTGTACTCGGGACAGGAAGCTATGGCTACACCTTC.

The rearrangement joins TRBV10-3 to TRBJ1-2; the D is unclear. The germline gives CDR1 ENHRY, CDR2 SYGVKD. V gave up 4 bases and J gave up 2 bases, with 11 bases separating them. This CDR3 is 14 amino acids long. This CDR3 reads CAISVGSGNYGYTF. The CDR3 DNA follows: TGTGCCATCAGTGTAGGAAGTGGGAACTATGGCTACACCTTC.

This CDR3 is CASSPRGGPNYEQYF. The CDR3 nucleotides read TGTGCCAGCAGCCCTAGGGGAGGTCCCAACTACGAGCAGTACTTC. The V gene is TRBV7-2, the J gene TRBJ2-7; D is perhaps TRBD2 (6 bases). Trimming left V 5 bases short and J 3 bases short, with 17 bases between. Germline V gene lookup returns CDR1 SGHTA and CDR2 FQGNSA. The CDR3 loop spans 15 amino acids.

J is TRBJ2-2 and V is TRBV30, with D perhaps TRBD2 (6 bases). Looked up from germline, CDR1 is GTSNPN and CDR2 is SVGIG (reference sequence). This CDR3 comprises 13 residues. V dropped 3 bases and J dropped 6 bases, with 11 bases sitting between them. The CDR3 is CAWRGWEAGELFF. The CDR3 DNA is TGTGCCTGGAGGGGTTGGGAGGCCGGGGAGCTGTTTTTT.

This rearrangement joins TRBV5-1 to TRBJ2-5; tentative D call: TRBD2 (6 bases). The V end was cut by 2 bases, the J end by 5 bases, with 16 bases between. The CDR3 length is 15 residues. Germline-derived CDR1 and CDR2 are SGHRS and YFSETQ. The CDR3 bases are TGCGCCAGCAGCTTACCCCCAGGGAGCGGGGAGACCCAGTACTTC. Its translation is CASSLPPGSGETQYF.

This chain connects TRBV2 to TRBJ2-7; TRBD1 matches at 7 bases. Germline assignment: CDR1 SNHLY and CDR2 FYNNEI. The length of the CDR3 is 13 residues. Trimming removed 6 bases from V and 7 bases from J; junction bases left unmatched: 9. In nucleotides, the CDR3 is TGTGCCAGCAGGGCAGGACAGGTCGGGGAGCAGTACTTC. Residues: CASRAGQVGEQYF.